This entry describes one T cell receptor beta chain. The antigen remains undetermined. Between the trimmed V and J ends, which lost 5 bases and 8 bases, there was a span of 14 bases. This CDR3 has 13 residues. CDR1 is MNHNS and CDR2 is SASEGT in the germline V gene. The researchers isolated CD4+ and CD8+ T cells from PBMCs by sorting. The data were obtained in a study of CD8+ T cells in alopecia areata. Findings and limits, study-wide: Patients shared TCRs less clearly than mice did, possibly owing to HLA. Lesional scalp exceeded normal scalp in clonality, especially in alopecia totalis/universalis. Sequence data from scalp samples additionally include resident alphabeta T cells of normal skin.

TCR sequencing used cDNA made by reverse transcription of extracted RNA. Libraries were prepared by immunoSEQ multiplex PCR; TCRdb keeps only in-frame clonotypes and omits some of them. Of roughly 100,000 clones in the sample, around 59% were seen once. The sample consisted of CD4+ T cells sorted from blood. The chain recombines TRBV6-1 with TRBJ2-3; no definite D call. This receptor was identified in a human donor in good health. Here the CDR3 DNA reads TGTGCCAGCAGTCACCCCCCGACCATTACGCAGTATTTT. This codes for CASSHPPTITQYF.